Listed below are T cell receptor beta chains from one sample, sequenced in a study of blood T cell repertoires in COVID-19. Repertoires were generated with immunoSEQ multiplex PCR, while TCRdb's copy carries only in-frame clones and drops some. Among some 220,000 clones listed, about nine tenths were seen once. The sample was PBMCs or T cells enriched from blood (not recorded which). All receptors come from a woman aged 40 to 50 with acute COVID-19. The CDR3 runs from the conserved cysteine through the conserved F or W. Fields, in order: CDR3 protein, CDR3 length, V gene, D gene, J gene. A D gene is named only where the DNA matches it firmly.

CDR3aa: CASSVDEQGTNYGYTF
len: 16
v_gene: TRBV9
d_gene: TRBD1
j_gene: TRBJ1-2

CDR3aa: CASSGDRDYGYTF
len: 13
v_gene: TRBV5-4
d_gene: TRBD1
j_gene: TRBJ1-2

CDR3aa: CASSQDWRASSGNTIYF
len: 17
v_gene: TRBV4-3
d_gene: -
j_gene: TRBJ1-3

CDR3aa: CASSVQGETSSPLHF
len: 15
v_gene: TRBV10-2
d_gene: TRBD1
j_gene: TRBJ1-6

CDR3aa: CASSLDRGRYNTEAFF
len: 16
v_gene: TRBV5-1
d_gene: TRBD1
j_gene: TRBJ1-1

CDR3aa: CASSQNPGQPTYEQYF
len: 16
v_gene: TRBV4-1
d_gene: TRBD1
j_gene: TRBJ2-7

CDR3aa: CASRPHRDNTEAFF
len: 14
v_gene: TRBV27
d_gene: -
j_gene: TRBJ1-1

CDR3aa: CASSVGDRGNSPLHF
len: 15
v_gene: TRBV9
d_gene: TRBD1
j_gene: TRBJ1-6

CDR3aa: CASSLAGGGYYNEQFF
len: 16
v_gene: TRBV19
d_gene: TRBD2
j_gene: TRBJ2-1

CDR3aa: CASSLRTGGTLFKNIQYF
len: 18
v_gene: TRBV3-1/TRBV3-2
d_gene: TRBD1
j_gene: TRBJ2-4

CDR3aa: CASRRVGGTEAFF
len: 13
v_gene: TRBV12-3/TRBV12-4
d_gene: -
j_gene: TRBJ1-1

CDR3aa: CASSAFSVGGGGEAFF
len: 16
v_gene: TRBV6-1
d_gene: -
j_gene: TRBJ1-1

CDR3aa: CASSLTVTNEKLFF
len: 14
v_gene: TRBV6-5
d_gene: -
j_gene: TRBJ1-4

CDR3aa: CASRGTSGGQETQYF
len: 15
v_gene: TRBV6-5
d_gene: TRBD2
j_gene: TRBJ2-5

CDR3aa: CASSDGQGISYNSPLHF
len: 17
v_gene: TRBV2
d_gene: TRBD1
j_gene: TRBJ1-6

CDR3aa: CASSLTSGGASYNEQFF
len: 17
v_gene: TRBV5-1
d_gene: TRBD2
j_gene: TRBJ2-1

CDR3aa: CASSLDRLAEAFF
len: 13
v_gene: TRBV5-4
d_gene: -
j_gene: TRBJ1-1

CDR3aa: CASSKQDTGGNTIYF
len: 15
v_gene: TRBV21-1
d_gene: -
j_gene: TRBJ1-3

CDR3aa: CASSVVTGAGELFF
len: 14
v_gene: TRBV9
d_gene: -
j_gene: TRBJ2-2

CDR3aa: CASSLSGGTEAFF
len: 13
v_gene: TRBV7-8
d_gene: -
j_gene: TRBJ1-1

CDR3aa: CASSSGSGGLGNEQFF
len: 16
v_gene: TRBV7-6
d_gene: TRBD2
j_gene: TRBJ2-1

CDR3aa: CASSQGAGMNTEAFF
len: 15
v_gene: TRBV18
d_gene: TRBD1
j_gene: TRBJ1-1

CDR3aa: CASSQDREGRGIGNYGYTF
len: 19
v_gene: TRBV4-1
d_gene: -
j_gene: TRBJ1-2

CDR3aa: CASSTRQGTRPQHF
len: 14
v_gene: TRBV27
d_gene: TRBD1
j_gene: TRBJ1-5

CDR3aa: CATQTSYNEQFF
len: 12
v_gene: TRBV6-5
d_gene: -
j_gene: TRBJ2-1

CDR3aa: CASSRRPGQGTGGNTIYF
len: 18
v_gene: TRBV7-8
d_gene: TRBD1
j_gene: TRBJ1-3

CDR3aa: CASSRGTSGGTSTDTQYF
len: 18
v_gene: TRBV18
d_gene: TRBD2
j_gene: TRBJ2-3

CDR3aa: CASSVGVSGNTIYF
len: 14
v_gene: TRBV9
d_gene: -
j_gene: TRBJ1-3

CDR3aa: CASSPQGTVVNEQFF
len: 15
v_gene: TRBV9
d_gene: -
j_gene: TRBJ2-1

CDR3aa: CASSQVGQGVSPLHF
len: 15
v_gene: TRBV3-1/TRBV3-2
d_gene: TRBD1
j_gene: TRBJ1-6

CDR3aa: CSVEWDRPNYGYTF
len: 14
v_gene: TRBV29-1
d_gene: TRBD1
j_gene: TRBJ1-2

CDR3aa: CASSRRQGRLGTEAFF
len: 16
v_gene: TRBV13
d_gene: TRBD1
j_gene: TRBJ1-1

CDR3aa: CASSPGDDRGKGYTF
len: 15
v_gene: TRBV18
d_gene: TRBD1
j_gene: TRBJ1-2

CDR3aa: CASSLDQADTQYF
len: 13
v_gene: TRBV12-3/TRBV12-4
d_gene: -
j_gene: TRBJ2-3

CDR3aa: CASSLGGGQPQHF
len: 13
v_gene: TRBV5-5
d_gene: -
j_gene: TRBJ1-5

CDR3aa: CASSQTSGTGELHYGYTF
len: 18
v_gene: TRBV6-6
d_gene: TRBD1
j_gene: TRBJ1-2

CDR3aa: CASSFDRNTGELFF
len: 14
v_gene: TRBV5-4
d_gene: -
j_gene: TRBJ2-2

CDR3aa: CASRAGTNSPLHF
len: 13
v_gene: TRBV6-4
d_gene: -
j_gene: TRBJ1-6

CDR3aa: CASSPGVGQTQYF
len: 13
v_gene: TRBV5-1
d_gene: -
j_gene: TRBJ2-5

CDR3aa: CASSLASGLSYEQYF
len: 15
v_gene: TRBV11-1
d_gene: -
j_gene: TRBJ2-7

CDR3aa: CASSPRQGENTEAFF
len: 15
v_gene: TRBV6-5
d_gene: TRBD1
j_gene: TRBJ1-1

CDR3aa: CASSEGQGVGYDTEAFF
len: 17
v_gene: TRBV7-9
d_gene: TRBD1
j_gene: TRBJ1-1

CDR3aa: CASSFDTNTEAFF
len: 13
v_gene: TRBV7-6
d_gene: -
j_gene: TRBJ1-1

CDR3aa: CASSEGSGGSYGYTF
len: 15
v_gene: TRBV2
d_gene: -
j_gene: TRBJ1-2

CDR3aa: CSARSDRAFF
len: 10
v_gene: TRBV20-1
d_gene: -
j_gene: TRBJ1-1

CDR3aa: CASSFQEDSPLHF
len: 13
v_gene: TRBV27
d_gene: -
j_gene: TRBJ1-6

CDR3aa: CASSMGGLGNSPLHF
len: 15
v_gene: TRBV19
d_gene: -
j_gene: TRBJ1-6

CDR3aa: CASSELYRGPYEQYF
len: 15
v_gene: TRBV6-1
d_gene: TRBD1
j_gene: TRBJ2-7

CDR3aa: CASSLSGGYGYTF
len: 13
v_gene: TRBV7-2
d_gene: -
j_gene: TRBJ1-2

CDR3aa: CASSLDGNYGYTF
len: 13
v_gene: TRBV5-1
d_gene: -
j_gene: TRBJ1-2

CDR3aa: CASSVRDTKLFF
len: 12
v_gene: TRBV19
d_gene: -
j_gene: TRBJ1-4

CDR3aa: CATSEPRAGANNEQFF
len: 16
v_gene: TRBV24-1
d_gene: TRBD2
j_gene: TRBJ2-1

CDR3aa: CASSYEDRGGEQFF
len: 14
v_gene: TRBV5-6
d_gene: -
j_gene: TRBJ2-1

CDR3aa: CASSVLATNEKLFF
len: 14
v_gene: TRBV9
d_gene: -
j_gene: TRBJ1-4

CDR3aa: CASSPGGQNSNQPQHF
len: 16
v_gene: TRBV5-4
d_gene: -
j_gene: TRBJ1-5

CDR3aa: CATSRGQDLGNQPQHF
len: 16
v_gene: TRBV15
d_gene: TRBD1
j_gene: TRBJ1-5

CDR3aa: CASSWWTVNTNEQFF
len: 15
v_gene: TRBV14
d_gene: -
j_gene: TRBJ2-1

CDR3aa: CASSATGTLSSGNTIYF
len: 17
v_gene: TRBV18
d_gene: -
j_gene: TRBJ1-3

CDR3aa: CASSRYSGGRNEQFF
len: 15
v_gene: TRBV19
d_gene: TRBD2
j_gene: TRBJ2-1

CDR3aa: CASSMGQYGYTF
len: 12
v_gene: TRBV12-3/TRBV12-4
d_gene: TRBD1
j_gene: TRBJ1-2